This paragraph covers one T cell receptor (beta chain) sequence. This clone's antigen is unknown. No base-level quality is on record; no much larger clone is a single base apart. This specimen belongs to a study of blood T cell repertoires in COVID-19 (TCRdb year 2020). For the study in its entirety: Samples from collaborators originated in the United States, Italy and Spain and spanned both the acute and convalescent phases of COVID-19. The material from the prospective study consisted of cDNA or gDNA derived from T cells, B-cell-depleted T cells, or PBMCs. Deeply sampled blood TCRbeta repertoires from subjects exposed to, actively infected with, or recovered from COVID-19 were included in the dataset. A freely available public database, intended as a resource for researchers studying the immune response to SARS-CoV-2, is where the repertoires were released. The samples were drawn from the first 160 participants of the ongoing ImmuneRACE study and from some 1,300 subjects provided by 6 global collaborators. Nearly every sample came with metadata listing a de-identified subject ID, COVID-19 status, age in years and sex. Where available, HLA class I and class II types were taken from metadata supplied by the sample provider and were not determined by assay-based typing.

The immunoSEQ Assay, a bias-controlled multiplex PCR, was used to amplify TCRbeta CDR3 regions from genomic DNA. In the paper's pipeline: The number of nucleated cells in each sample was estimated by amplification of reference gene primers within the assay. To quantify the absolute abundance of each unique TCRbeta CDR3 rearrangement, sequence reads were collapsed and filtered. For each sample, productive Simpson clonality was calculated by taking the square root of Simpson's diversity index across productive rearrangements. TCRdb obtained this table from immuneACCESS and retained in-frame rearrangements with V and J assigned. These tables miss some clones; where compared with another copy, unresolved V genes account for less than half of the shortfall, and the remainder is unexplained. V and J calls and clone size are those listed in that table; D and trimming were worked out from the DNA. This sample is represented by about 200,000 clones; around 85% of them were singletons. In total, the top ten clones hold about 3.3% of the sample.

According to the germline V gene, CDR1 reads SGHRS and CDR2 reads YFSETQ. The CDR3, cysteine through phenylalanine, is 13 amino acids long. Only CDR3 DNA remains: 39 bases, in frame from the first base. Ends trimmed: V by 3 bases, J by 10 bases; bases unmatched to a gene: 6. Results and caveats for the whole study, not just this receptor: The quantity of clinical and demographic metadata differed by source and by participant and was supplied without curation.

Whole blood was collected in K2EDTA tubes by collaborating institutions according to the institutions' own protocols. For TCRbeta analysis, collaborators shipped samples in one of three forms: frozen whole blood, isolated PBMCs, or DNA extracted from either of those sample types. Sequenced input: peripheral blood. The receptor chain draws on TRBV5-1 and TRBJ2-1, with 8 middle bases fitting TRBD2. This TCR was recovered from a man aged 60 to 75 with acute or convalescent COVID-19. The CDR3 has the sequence CASSSYSGTEQFF. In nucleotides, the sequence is TGCGCCAGCAGCTCCTATAGCGGGACGGAGCAGTTCTTC.